This T cell receptor (beta chain) was identified in a study of T-cell reconstitution after alpha-beta-depleted transplantation in children. As it was prepared, the TCRbeta library received unique molecular identifiers. Each CDR3 protein gets one entry after TCRdb re-called the PCR reads with MiXCR. The data contain almost 400,000 distinct CDR3 sequences, roughly 20% of them seen just once; the ten biggest clones take up 3% to 4%. Germline CDR1 and CDR2: MDHEN and SYDVKM. This CDR3 region has 15 residues. The V gene lost 6 bases and the J gene lost 5 bases, with 20 bases spanning the gap. The sequenced sample was PBMCs from the stem cell graft donor, obtained from the stem cell graft. This receptor was obtained from a human donor who donated a stem cell graft to a child with acute myeloid leukemia. This sequence joins TRBV28 and TRBJ2-7; D is possibly TRBD2 (5 bases). Here the CDR3 reads CASSDPRRGIHEQYF. The CDR3 DNA sequence: TGTGCCAGCAGCGACCCTAGACGGGGAATCCACGAGCAGTACTTC.